This TCR beta chain was captured by sequencing in a study of T-cell memory formation after mild COVID-19. Whole-study findings and limits: There were some responding clones in pre-infection memory, which suggested that cross-reactive memory had joined.

This clonotype was seen more than once but under ten times. No antigen is known for it. Germline V gene data show CDR1 as SGHRS and CDR2 as YFSETQ. The V end was cut by 5 bases, the J end by 6 bases, with 13 bases between. The CDR3 length is 13 residues. TCRdb fed the 5' RACE reads into MiXCR, producing one record per CDR3 protein. The repertoire holds 400,000 to 500,000 distinct CDR3 sequences, with roughly 18% as singletons. The sequencing sample was made of PBMCs or a T cell subset sorted from them (not recorded which). The origin of this receptor is a man between 18 and 29 years old who had mild COVID-19 (a few samples of this study predate the infection). Cell type and time point are not known. V usage is TRBV5-1 and J usage is TRBJ2-3; D remains ambiguous. CDR3 nucleotides: TGCGCCAGCAGTGATCTCCGGGTGGATACGCAGTATTTT. Translation gives CASSDLRVDTQYF.